These 8 T cell receptor beta chains were sequenced from one sample in a study of cytomegalovirus exposure and HLA in healthy donors (dated by TCRdb to 2017 to 2019). Library construction relied on the immunoSEQ multiplex PCR assay. The multiplex PCR relied on a mix of 60 forward primers for TCR Vbeta segments and 13 reverse primers for TCR Jbeta segments. Imported from immuneACCESS, the table was reduced by TCRdb to in-frame sequences with V and J called. These copies leave out some clones; in studies compared against another copy, an unresolved V gene accounts for under half, and the cause of the remainder is not known. Within this sample are 150,000 or so clones, with approximately 84% of them counted one time only. Jointly, the top ten make up around 1% of the sample. Sequenced: PBMCs. The origin of the receptors is a man aged 25 to 40 in good health and CMV-seronegative.

Only a few counts were recorded for this clone. The chain employs TRBV5-4 and TRBJ1-2; maybe TRBD1 (6 bases). Trimming shortened V by 2 bases and J by 6 bases, and 11 bases separated the two germline ends. Germline assignment: CDR1 SGHNT and CDR2 YYREEE (reference sequence). CDR3 size: 13 residues. CDR3 nucleotides: TGTGCCAGCAGCTTCAGGGGACCGGATGGCTACACCTTC. It translates to CASSFRGPDGYTF.

The chain employs TRBV4-1 and TRBJ1-6; tentative D call: TRBD1 (5 bases). The CDR3 is 15 amino acids. Germline loops: CDR1 MGHRA, CDR2 YSYEKL. The V gene lost 1 base and the J gene lost 10 bases, with 14 bases spanning the gap. CDR3 protein: CASSQGGREGSPLHF. The CDR3 nucleotides are TGCGCCAGCAGCCAAGGTGGCAGGGAGGGATCACCCCTCCACTTT.

This chain connects TRBV6-5 to TRBJ2-4; no clear D. Germline CDR1 is MNHEY and CDR2 is SVGAGI. V shed 0 bases and J shed 3 bases, with 9 bases lying between them. The CDR3 contains 15 residues. This CDR3 reads CASSYSVTFKNIQYF. The CDR3 DNA reads TGTGCCAGCAGTTACTCTGTGACTTTCAAAAACATTCAGTACTTC.

The gene calls are TRBV6-6 and TRBJ1-2, with a weak D call TRBD1 (6 bases). This CDR3 has 15 residues. Germline CDR1 is MNHNY and CDR2 is SVGAGI (reference sequence). With 4 bases removed from V and 2 bases from J, the gap between germline ends came to 14 bases. CDR3 amino acids: CASSFRDTLNYGYTF. The CDR3 coding sequence is TGTGCCAGCAGTTTCCGGGACACCCTCAACTATGGCTACACCTTC.

J is TRBJ2-7 and V is TRBV6-5; a weak D match, TRBD1 (7 bases). Germline CDR1 reads MNHEY; CDR2 reads SVGAGI. The ends were cut back, 2 bases at V and 4 bases at J, with 12 bases in the middle. The CDR3 extends over 14 amino acids. CDR3 sequence reads: CASSYAGQTYEQYF. The CDR3 DNA reads TGTGCCAGCAGTTACGCGGGACAGACTTACGAGCAGTACTTC.

V gene TRBV23-1 combines with J gene TRBJ1-2, with a possible D match to TRBD1 (6 bases). TRBV23-1 is an ORF for which the function is uncertain. Trimming shortened V by 4 bases and J by 1 base, and 16 bases separated the two germline ends. The CDR3 totals 16 residues. CDR3 in DNA: TGCGCCAGCAGTCCCGGGACACCTTTCCTTAACTATGGCTACACCTTC. Protein sequence: CASSPGTPFLNYGYTF.

The rearrangement joins TRBV23-1 to TRBJ1-4; 8 nucleotides match TRBD1. TRBV23-1 is known as an ORF, though its function is uncertain. V gave up 6 bases and J gave up 3 bases; unmatched junction bases: 12. CDR3 length: 17 residues. For the CDR3, the DNA is TGCGCCAGCAGCCCAAGACAGGGGATGACAGCTAATGAAAAACTGTTTTTT. It specifies CASSPRQGMTANEKLFF.

The gene calls are TRBV10-3 and TRBJ2-3; 8 bases map to TRBD2. With V trimmed by 3 bases and J by 1 base, 3 bases remained unmatched. The germline gives CDR1 ENHRY, CDR2 SYGVKD. The length of the CDR3 is 15 residues. The DNA of the CDR3 is TGTGCCATCAGTGAAGCAGCGGGAGGCACAGATACGCAGTATTTT. It is translated as CAISEAAGGTDTQYF.